This is a list of T cell receptor beta chains from one sample in a study of cytomegalovirus exposure and HLA in healthy donors. Profiled with immunoSEQ multiplex PCR; TCRdb holds only in-frame clones, not every one. The sample data list just over 40,000 clones. Sequenced sample: PBMCs. The receptors stem from a young man in good health and CMV-seronegative. Each CDR3 is given without its conserved first and last residue. The D gene is left open where the match is weak.

CDR3,V,J,D
ASSYWGQMNTEAF,TRBV6-5,TRBJ1-1,TRBD1
ASSTSGTGWQETQY,TRBV9,TRBJ2-5,TRBD1
SARGTGQPQH,TRBV29-1,TRBJ1-5,-
ASSLRLKDYEQY,TRBV28,TRBJ2-7,-
ASSISSVPNEQY,TRBV19,TRBJ2-7,-
ASRRGGNQPQH,TRBV27,TRBJ1-5,-
AARGQGGETQY,TRBV5-4,TRBJ2-5,TRBD1
AWSYGANVLT,TRBV30,TRBJ2-6,-
ASSEGLRNTIY,TRBV9,TRBJ1-3,-
ASSGPSGGSLF,TRBV9,TRBJ2-1,TRBD2
ASSVGQGGYGYT,TRBV25-1,TRBJ1-2,TRBD1
SVAGTGFKNIQY,TRBV29-1,TRBJ2-4,TRBD1
ASSLERGVLEQY,TRBV11-2,TRBJ2-7,TRBD2
ASSRGYEQY,TRBV6-1,TRBJ2-7,-
ASSRMGPGSGNTIY,TRBV4-1,TRBJ1-3,-
ASSLGQGGPSPLH,TRBV11-2,TRBJ1-6,TRBD1
AWSRLAGADKQY,TRBV30,TRBJ2-3,TRBD2
ASRTSTDTQY,TRBV25-1,TRBJ2-3,-
ASSTSGSYNEQF,TRBV5-1,TRBJ2-1,-
ASLVRDQETQY,TRBV2,TRBJ2-5,-
SVEDRVRGLYEQY,TRBV29-1,TRBJ2-7,TRBD1
ASSAAVTGELF,TRBV2,TRBJ2-2,-
ASSNGTSGDNEQF,TRBV6-4,TRBJ2-1,TRBD2
ASSLDHRGRNEQF,TRBV11-3,TRBJ2-1,TRBD1
ASNGTSGAYEQY,TRBV10-1,TRBJ2-7,TRBD2
ASSYTASVVEQF,TRBV6-5,TRBJ2-1,-
SVDLQTGAAYGYT,TRBV29-1,TRBJ1-2,TRBD1
ASSLKQGLNQHQH,TRBV27,TRBJ1-5,TRBD1
ASSSTGEEKLF,TRBV6-1,TRBJ1-4,-
AWSVQVPEQY,TRBV30,TRBJ2-7,-
ASSYRGGDQPQH,TRBV6-5,TRBJ1-5,-
ASSLEGGVEAF,TRBV7-9,TRBJ1-1,-
ASSDPTRLTSTDTQY,TRBV10-1,TRBJ2-3,-
ASSGGLAGGLYNEQF,TRBV9,TRBJ2-1,TRBD2
ASSLSGGASNEQF,TRBV7-6,TRBJ2-1,TRBD2
SVEEGAYEQY,TRBV29-1,TRBJ2-7,-
ASRDIQGLAGNEQY,TRBV23-1,-,TRBD2
ASSYPQGSGANVLT,TRBV6-6,TRBJ2-6,-
ASSYGTGAYEQY,TRBV7-9,TRBJ2-7,TRBD1
ASSMGRGGNTIY,TRBV19,TRBJ1-3,-
ASARGAVQPQH,TRBV7-2,TRBJ1-5,-